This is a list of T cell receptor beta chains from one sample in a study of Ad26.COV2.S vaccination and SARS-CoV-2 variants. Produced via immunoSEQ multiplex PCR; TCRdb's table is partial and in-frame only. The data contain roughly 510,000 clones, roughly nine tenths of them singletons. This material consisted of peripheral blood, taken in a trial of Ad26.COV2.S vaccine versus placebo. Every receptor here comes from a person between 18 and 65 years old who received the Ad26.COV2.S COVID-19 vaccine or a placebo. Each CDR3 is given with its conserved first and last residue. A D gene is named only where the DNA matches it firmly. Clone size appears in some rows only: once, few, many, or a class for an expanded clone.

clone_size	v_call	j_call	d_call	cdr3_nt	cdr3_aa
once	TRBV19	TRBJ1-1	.	TGTGCCAGTAGTATAGCCCTAACTGGAGGGAGGCGGAACACTGAAGCTTTCTTT	CASSIALTGGRRNTEAFF
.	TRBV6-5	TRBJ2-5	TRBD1	TGTGCCAGCAGGTGGACAGGCCGGGAGACCCAGTACTTC	CASRWTGRETQYF
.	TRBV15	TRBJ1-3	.	TGTGCCACCAGCAGAGATCTCTTCGAGGGCGGGTCGAACTCTGGAAACACCATATATTTT	CATSRDLFEGGSNSGNTIYF
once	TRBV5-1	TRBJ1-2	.	TGCGCCAGCAGCTTGGGAGGCTGGCGAGACGCTAACTATGGCTACACCTTC	CASSLGGWRDANYGYTF
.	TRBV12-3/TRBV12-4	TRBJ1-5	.	TGTGCCAGCACTTCAGGGTTTCAGCCCCAGCATTTT	CASTSGFQPQHF
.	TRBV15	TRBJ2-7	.	TGTGCCACCAGCAGAGATTGGGGAGACCCTAACCCCCACGAGCAGTACTTC	CATSRDWGDPNPHEQYF
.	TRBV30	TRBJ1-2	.	TGTGCCTGGAGTGATTGGCAGCTAGGAGGCTACACCTTC	CAWSDWQLGGYTF
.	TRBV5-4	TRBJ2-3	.	TGTGCCAGCAGCTTGGAAGCGACGGATACGCAGTATTTT	CASSLEATDTQYF
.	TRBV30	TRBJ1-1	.	TGTGCCTGGAGTGTGGGGGGGGTTGAAGCTTTCTTT	CAWSVGGVEAFF
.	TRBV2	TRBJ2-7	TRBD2	TGTGCCAGCAGTGGTAGTAGCGGGAGCTCCTACGAGCAGTACTTC	CASSGSSGSSYEQYF
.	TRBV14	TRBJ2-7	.	TGTGCCAGCAGCCTAGGGTGGGCCTACGAGCAGTACTTC	CASSLGWAYEQYF
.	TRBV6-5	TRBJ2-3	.	TGTGCCAGCAAGCAGGGTGGGGCAGATACGCAGTATTTT	CASKQGGADTQYF
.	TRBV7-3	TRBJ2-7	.	TGTGCCAGCAGCTTAGAGCTAGCCGGAAACCTCCCCTACGAGCAGTACTTC	CASSLELAGNLPYEQYF
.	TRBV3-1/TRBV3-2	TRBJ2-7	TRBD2	TGTGCCAGCAGCCGGACTAGCGGGAGCGTTTCCTACGAGCAGTACTTC	CASSRTSGSVSYEQYF
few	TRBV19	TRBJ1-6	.	TGTGCCAGTACGCCAGCCCCAGGCTCACCCCTCCACTTT	CASTPAPGSPLHF
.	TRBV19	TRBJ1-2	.	TGTGCCAGTAGTATAGTGGGAAGGTCATATGGCTACACCTTC	CASSIVGRSYGYTF
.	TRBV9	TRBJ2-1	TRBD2	TGTGCCAGCAGCGTAGGGATAGCGGGAGGGGATAATGAGCAGTTCTTC	CASSVGIAGGDNEQFF
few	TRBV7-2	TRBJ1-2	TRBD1	TGTGCCAGCAGCTTAGCCCGTACAGGGGGAGGCTACACCTTC	CASSLARTGGGYTF
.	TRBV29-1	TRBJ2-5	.	TGCAGCGCTCTACTGTCGCAGGGGCGGGCGGAGACCCAGTACTTC	CSALLSQGRAETQYF
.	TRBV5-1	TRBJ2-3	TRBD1	TGCGCCAGCAGCGCCCGACAGGGGACAGATACGCAGTATTTT	CASSARQGTDTQYF
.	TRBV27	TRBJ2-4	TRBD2	TGTGCCAGCAGTTTATTGCTGGGGGAGGGCATTCAGTACTTC	CASSLLLGEGIQYF
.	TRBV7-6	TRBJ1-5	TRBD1	TGTGCCAGCAGCCACTCTCCGGGCCCAGGGGGGAATCAGCCCCAGCATTTT	CASSHSPGPGGNQPQHF